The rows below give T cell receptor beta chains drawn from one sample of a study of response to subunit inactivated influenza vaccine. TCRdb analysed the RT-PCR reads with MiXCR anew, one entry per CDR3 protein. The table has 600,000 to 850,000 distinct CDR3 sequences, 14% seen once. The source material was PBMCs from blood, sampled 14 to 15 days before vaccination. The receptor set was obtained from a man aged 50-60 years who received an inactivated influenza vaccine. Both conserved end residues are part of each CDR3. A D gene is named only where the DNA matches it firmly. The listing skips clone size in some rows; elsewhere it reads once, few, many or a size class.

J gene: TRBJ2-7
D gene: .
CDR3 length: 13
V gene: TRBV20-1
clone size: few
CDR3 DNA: TGCAGTGCTAGAGGCCGGGCCTCGAACGAGCAGTACTTC
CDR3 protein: CSARGRASNEQYF

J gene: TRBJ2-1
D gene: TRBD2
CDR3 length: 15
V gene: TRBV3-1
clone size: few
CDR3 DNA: TGTGCCAGCAGGGGAGACGGGGGGAGCTACAATGAGCAGTTCTTC
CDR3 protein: CASRGDGGSYNEQFF

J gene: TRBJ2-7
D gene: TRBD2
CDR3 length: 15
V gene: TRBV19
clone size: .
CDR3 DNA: TGTGCCAGTAGTACCCAACTAGCGGGAGGATTCGAGCAGTACTTC
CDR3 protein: CASSTQLAGGFEQYF

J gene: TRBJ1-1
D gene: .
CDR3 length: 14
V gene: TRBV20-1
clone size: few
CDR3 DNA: TGCAGTGCTGGGGTTTTGGTTGGAGGTACTGAAGCTTTCTTT
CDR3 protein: CSAGVLVGGTEAFF

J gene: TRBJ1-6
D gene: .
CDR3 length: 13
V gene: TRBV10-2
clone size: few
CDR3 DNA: TGCGCCAGCAGTTATACCTTCGGTTCACCCCTCCACTTT
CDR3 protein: CASSYTFGSPLHF

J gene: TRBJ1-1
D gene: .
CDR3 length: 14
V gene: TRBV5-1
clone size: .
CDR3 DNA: TGCGCCAGCAGCTTAACCTCAGGGCACACTGAAGCTTTCTTT
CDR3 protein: CASSLTSGHTEAFF

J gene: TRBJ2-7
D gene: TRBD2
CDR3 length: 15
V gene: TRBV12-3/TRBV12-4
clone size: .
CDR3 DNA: TGTGCCAGCAGTTTTTCGGGGTCCGGGGGGTACGAGCAGTACTTC
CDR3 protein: CASSFSGSGGYEQYF

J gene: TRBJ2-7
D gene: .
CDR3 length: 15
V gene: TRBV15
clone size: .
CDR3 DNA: TGTGCCACCAGCAGAGATCATCTAGGGTCGGACGAGCAGTACTTC
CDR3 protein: CATSRDHLGSDEQYF

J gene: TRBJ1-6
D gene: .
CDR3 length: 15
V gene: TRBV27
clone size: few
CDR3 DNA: TGTGCCAGCAGTTCCTCAGGGTATCCAACCTCACCCCTCCACTTT
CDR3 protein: CASSSSGYPTSPLHF

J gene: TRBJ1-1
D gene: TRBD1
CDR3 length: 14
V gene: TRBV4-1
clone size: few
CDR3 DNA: TGCGCCAGCAGCGTTCGACAGGGGAACACTGAAGCTTTCTTT
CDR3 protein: CASSVRQGNTEAFF

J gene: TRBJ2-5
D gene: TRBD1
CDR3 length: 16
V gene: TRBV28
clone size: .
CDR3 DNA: TGTGCCAGCAGTTTAGTTCCGGACAGGGTCCGCGAGACCCAGTACTTC
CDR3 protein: CASSLVPDRVRETQYF

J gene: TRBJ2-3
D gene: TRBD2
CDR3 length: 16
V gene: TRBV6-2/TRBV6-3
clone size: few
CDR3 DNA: TGTGCCAGCAGTTGGGTTGCGGGGGACTACACAGATACGCAGTATTTT
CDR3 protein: CASSWVAGDYTDTQYF

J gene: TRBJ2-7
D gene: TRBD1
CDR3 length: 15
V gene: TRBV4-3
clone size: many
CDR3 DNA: TGCGCCAGCAGCCAAGCCGGGACAGGGGTCTACGAGCAGTACTTC
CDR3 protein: CASSQAGTGVYEQYF

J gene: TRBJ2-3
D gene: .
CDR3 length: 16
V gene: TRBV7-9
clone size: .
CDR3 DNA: TGTGCCAGCAGCTTAGCAGTTAGCGTGAGCACAGATACGCAGTATTTT
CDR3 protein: CASSLAVSVSTDTQYF

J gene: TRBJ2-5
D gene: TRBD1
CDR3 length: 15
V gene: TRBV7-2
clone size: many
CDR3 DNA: TGTGCCAGCAGCTACGGACAGGGGGCGCAAGAGACCCAGTACTTC
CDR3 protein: CASSYGQGAQETQYF

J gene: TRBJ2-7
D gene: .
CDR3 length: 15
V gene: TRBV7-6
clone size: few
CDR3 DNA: TGTGCCAGCAGCGAAAGGGGGGGCACGGGGTACGAGCAGTACTTC
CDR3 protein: CASSERGGTGYEQYF

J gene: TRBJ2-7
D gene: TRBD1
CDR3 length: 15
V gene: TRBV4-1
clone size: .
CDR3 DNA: TGCGCCAGCAGCGACCAGGGGGCAAGTTCCTACGAGCAGTACTTC
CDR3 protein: CASSDQGASSYEQYF

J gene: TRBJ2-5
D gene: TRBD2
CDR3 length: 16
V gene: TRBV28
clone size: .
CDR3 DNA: TGTGCCAGCAGTTCCATCGGACTAGCGGGGTCAGAGACCCAGTACTTC
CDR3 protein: CASSSIGLAGSETQYF

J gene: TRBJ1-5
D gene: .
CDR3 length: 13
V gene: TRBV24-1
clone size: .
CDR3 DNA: TGTGCCACCAGTCCCGGGGTTGGTCAGCCCCAGCATTTT
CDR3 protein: CATSPGVGQPQHF

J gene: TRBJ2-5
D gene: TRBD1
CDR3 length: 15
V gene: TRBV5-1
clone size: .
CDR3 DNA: TGCGCCAGCAGATGGGGACAGCAGATTCGCGAGACCCAGTACTTC
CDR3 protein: CASRWGQQIRETQYF

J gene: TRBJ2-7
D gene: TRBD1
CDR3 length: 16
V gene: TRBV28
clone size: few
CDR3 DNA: TGTGCCAGCAGTTTTAACAGGGGTCTGGGGGCTTACGAGCAGTACTTC
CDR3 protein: CASSFNRGLGAYEQYF

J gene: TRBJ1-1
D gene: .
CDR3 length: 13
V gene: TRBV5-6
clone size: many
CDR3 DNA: TGTGCCAGCAGCCCGACTATGAACACTGAAGCTTTCTTT
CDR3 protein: CASSPTMNTEAFF

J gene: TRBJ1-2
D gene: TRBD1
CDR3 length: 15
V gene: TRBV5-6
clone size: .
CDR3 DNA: TGTGCCAGCAGCTTGGGACAGGGGGGTCGGTATGGCTACACCTTC
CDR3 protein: CASSLGQGGRYGYTF

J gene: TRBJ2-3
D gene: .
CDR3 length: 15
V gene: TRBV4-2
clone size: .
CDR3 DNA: TGTGCCAGCAGCCTCGGGGGTTACGACACAGATACGCAGTATTTT
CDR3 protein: CASSLGGYDTDTQYF

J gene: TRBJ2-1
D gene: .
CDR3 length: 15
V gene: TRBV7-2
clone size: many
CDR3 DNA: TGTGCCAGCAGCTTAGACGGGACCTCCTACAATGAGCAGTTCTTC
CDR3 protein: CASSLDGTSYNEQFF

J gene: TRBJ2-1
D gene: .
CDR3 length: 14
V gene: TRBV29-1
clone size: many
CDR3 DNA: TGCAGCGTCGAGGGATGGGTGGCGAACAATGAGCAGTTCTTC
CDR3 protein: CSVEGWVANNEQFF

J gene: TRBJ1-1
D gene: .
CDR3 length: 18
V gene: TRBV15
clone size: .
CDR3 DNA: TGTGCCACCAGCGTCCAAATTTCAATTGGGGTCATGAACACTGAAGCTTTCTTT
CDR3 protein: CATSVQISIGVMNTEAFF

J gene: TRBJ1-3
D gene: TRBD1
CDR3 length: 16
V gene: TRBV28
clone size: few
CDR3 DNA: TGTGCCAGCAGTGAAAACTCCGACAGGGGGCCATACACCATATATTTT
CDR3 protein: CASSENSDRGPYTIYF

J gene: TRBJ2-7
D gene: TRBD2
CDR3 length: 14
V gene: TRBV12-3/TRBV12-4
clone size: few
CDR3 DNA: TGTGCCAGCAGTTTGCGGGGGGCCGCCTACGAGCAGTACTTC
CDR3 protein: CASSLRGAAYEQYF

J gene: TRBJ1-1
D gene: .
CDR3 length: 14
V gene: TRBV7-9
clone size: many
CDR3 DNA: TGTGCCAGCAGCCAACAGGGACGGAACACTGAAGCTTTCTTT
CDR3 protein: CASSQQGRNTEAFF

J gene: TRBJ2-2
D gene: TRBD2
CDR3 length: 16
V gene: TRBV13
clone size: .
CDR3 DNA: TGTGCCAGCAGCCCCTCCGGGACTAGCGTGACCGGGGAGCTGTTTTTT
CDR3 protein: CASSPSGTSVTGELFF

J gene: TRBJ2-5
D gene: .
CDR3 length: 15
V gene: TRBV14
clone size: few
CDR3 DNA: TGTGCCAGCAGCCAAGATCTCCGGGGCAAAGAGACCCAGTACTTC
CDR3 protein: CASSQDLRGKETQYF

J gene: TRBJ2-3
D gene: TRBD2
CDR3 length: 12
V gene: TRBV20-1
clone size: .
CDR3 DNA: TGCAGTGCCCGGACTAGAGCAGATACGCAGTATTTT
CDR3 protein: CSARTRADTQYF

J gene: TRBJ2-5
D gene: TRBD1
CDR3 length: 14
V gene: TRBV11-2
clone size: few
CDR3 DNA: TGTGCCAGCAGCTCGGGACAGAGTCTTGCGACCCAGTACTTC
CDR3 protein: CASSSGQSLATQYF

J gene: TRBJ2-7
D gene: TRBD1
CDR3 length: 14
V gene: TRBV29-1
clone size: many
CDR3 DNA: TGCAGCGTGGGACCGGGACAGGGGGCCTACGAGCAGTACTTC
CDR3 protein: CSVGPGQGAYEQYF

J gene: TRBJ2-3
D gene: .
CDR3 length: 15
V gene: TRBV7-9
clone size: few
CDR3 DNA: TGTGCCAGCAGCCCATGGAGCGGGCTCACAGATACGCAGTATTTT
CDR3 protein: CASSPWSGLTDTQYF

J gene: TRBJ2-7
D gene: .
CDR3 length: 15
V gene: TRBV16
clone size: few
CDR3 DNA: TGTGCCAGCAGCCATTCACTCGGTATTTCCTACGAGCAGTACTTC
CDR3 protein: CASSHSLGISYEQYF

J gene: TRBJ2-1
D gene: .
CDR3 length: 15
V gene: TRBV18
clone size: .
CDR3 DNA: TGTGCCAGCTCACCATGGGATAGCTCCTACAATGAGCAGTTCTTC
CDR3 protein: CASSPWDSSYNEQFF

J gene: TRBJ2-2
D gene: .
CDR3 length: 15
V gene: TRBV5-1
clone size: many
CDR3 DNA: TGCGCCAGCAGCTTGAAGGGCAGCTACACCGGGGAGCTGTTTTTT
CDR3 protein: CASSLKGSYTGELFF

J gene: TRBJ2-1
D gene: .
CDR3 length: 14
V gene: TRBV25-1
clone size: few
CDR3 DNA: TGTGCCAGCAGTGATGGGGGGATGATCAATGAGCAGTTCTTC
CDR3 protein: CASSDGGMINEQFF

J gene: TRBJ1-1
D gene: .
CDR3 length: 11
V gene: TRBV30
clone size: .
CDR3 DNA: TGTGCCTGGAATTGGGCCCAAGAAGCTTTCTTT
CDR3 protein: CAWNWAQEAFF

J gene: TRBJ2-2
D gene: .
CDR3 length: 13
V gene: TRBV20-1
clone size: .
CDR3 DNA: TGCAGTGCTAGAGAAGGGTTCACCGGGGAGCTGTTTTTT
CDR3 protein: CSAREGFTGELFF

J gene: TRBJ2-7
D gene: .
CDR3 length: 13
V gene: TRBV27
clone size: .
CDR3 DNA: TGTGCCAGCCGCAGATTAGGACCCTACGAGCAGTACTTC
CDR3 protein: CASRRLGPYEQYF

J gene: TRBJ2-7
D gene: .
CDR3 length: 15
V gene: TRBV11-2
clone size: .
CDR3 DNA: TGTGCCAGCAGCTCAGTAGGATTTCCGCAGGTCGAGCAGTACTTC
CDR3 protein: CASSSVGFPQVEQYF

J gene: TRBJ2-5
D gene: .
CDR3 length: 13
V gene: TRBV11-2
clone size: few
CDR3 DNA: TGTGCCAGCCACCACGGGCGGAGGGAGACCCAGTACTTC
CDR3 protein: CASHHGRRETQYF